This T cell receptor (beta chain) was identified during a study of T cell responses to AZD1222 COVID-19 vaccine. Study-level results: At baseline, seropositivity was found in only five or six AZD1222 recipients. Scientists sampled the repertoires only once the peak T cell response had passed.

The assay was immunoSEQ multiplex PCR, and TCRdb's table has in-frame clones only and misses some. The sample holds approximately 200,000 clones, approximately 89% seen once. Remarks on this clone: Its antigen is as yet unknown.

CDR3 length: 18 residues. The chain combines TRBV21-1 with TRBJ2-3; the table's D gene call, TRBD1, was not cross checked with the DNA. TRBV21-1 is a known pseudogene. This clonotype originated in an adult who received the AZD1222 COVID-19 vaccine. The sample consisted of peripheral blood, taken 28 days after the second AZD1222 dose. Here the CDR3 reads CASSKGAGGLLSGDTQYF. The CDR3 DNA follows: TGTGCCAGCAGCAAAGGGGCAGGGGGTCTACTTTCGGGAGATACGCAGTATTTT.